Included here is one T cell receptor beta chain sequence, with context. In the original processing: Amplified reference gene primers provided the basis for estimating nucleated cell counts. Assay used: immunoSEQ multiplex PCR; TCRdb lists only in-frame clones, some missing. V and J calls and clone size come straight from that table; D and trimming were deduced from the DNA. In the table there are over 75,000 clones, roughly 86% of which are singletons. The germline CDR1 and CDR2 sequences are SGHTA and FQGNSA. This CDR3 region has 16 residues. Trimming removed 5 bases at V and 0 bases at J, with 13 bases between. The data were taken from a study of blood T cell repertoires in COVID-19. Whole-study context: Samples of COVID-19 (acute and convalescent) were obtained from the United States, Italy and Spain. PBMCs, B-cell-depleted T cells, or T cells were the source of the cDNA or gDNA that made up the material.

The sequence came from a human donor in a cohort sampled during active COVID-19. The chain joins TRBV7-2 to TRBJ1-4; D gene uncertain. The sample consisted of peripheral blood. This chain's CDR3 is CASSLAWSATNEKLFF. CDR3 nucleotide sequence: TGTGCCAGCAGCCTCGCCTGGAGTGCAACTAATGAAAAACTGTTTTTT.